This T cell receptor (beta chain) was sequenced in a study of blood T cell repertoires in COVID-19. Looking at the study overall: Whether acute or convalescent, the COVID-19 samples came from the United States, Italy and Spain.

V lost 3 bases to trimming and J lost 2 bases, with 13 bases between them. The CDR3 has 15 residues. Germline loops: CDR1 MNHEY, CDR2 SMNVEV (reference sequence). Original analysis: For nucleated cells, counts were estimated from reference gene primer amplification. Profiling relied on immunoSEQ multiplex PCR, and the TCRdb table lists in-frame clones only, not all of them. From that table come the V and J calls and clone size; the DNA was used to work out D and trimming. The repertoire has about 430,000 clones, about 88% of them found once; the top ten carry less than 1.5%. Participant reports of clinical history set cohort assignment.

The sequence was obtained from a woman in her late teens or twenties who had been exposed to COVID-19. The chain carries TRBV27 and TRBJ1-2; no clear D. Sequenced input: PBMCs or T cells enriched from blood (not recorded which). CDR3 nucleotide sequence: TGTGCCAGCAGTTTCTCGAGTGGGGAGAACTATGGCTACACCTTC. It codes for CASSFSSGENYGYTF.